Reported below is one TCR beta chain. Its cognate antigen is unknown. Given a much more abundant clone one base away, this may be a read error. This record belongs to a study of post-analysis software for immune sequencing data. CDR3 length: 14 amino acids. The V gene's germline CDR1 is MNHNS and CDR2 SASEGT. cDNA libraries of TCR beta carried unique molecular identifiers. MiXCR was run by TCRdb on the PCR reads, yielding one entry per CDR3 protein. The table includes around 180,000 distinct CDR3 sequences, around 30% detected once. Study conclusions and caveats: A few TRBV segments, TRBV5-6, TRBV5-1 and TRBV20-1 among them, were found more frequent in patients than controls. A significant reduction in normalized Chao1 diversity was observed in multiple sclerosis patients versus controls.

The sequence was obtained from a girl aged 5 to 17 with multiple sclerosis. J is TRBJ2-5 and V is TRBV6-1, with 7 bases that match TRBD2. The J call may be mistaken, given a closer DNA end match to TRBJ2-7. The specimen was blood. CDR3 in amino acids: CASSETGGINEQYF. The CDR3 DNA reads TGTGCCAGCAGTGAAACGGGGGGTATCAACGAGCAGTACTTC.